This T cell receptor (beta chain) comes out of a study of blood T cells in healthy people across ages. Whole-study results and caveats: A strong correlation was found between TCR beta diversity and the percentage of naive T cells.

This CDR3 is 15 amino acids long. Trimming took 4 bases from V and 0 from J, leaving 14 bases between them. Germline loops: CDR1 SQVTM, CDR2 ANQGSEA. The second PCR ran roughly 7 to 11 cycles with a sample-barcoded 5' primer and J-beta primers. Tags on each cDNA molecule came from a template-switch adaptor with 12 random nucleotides. TCRdb itself ran the 5' RACE reads through MiXCR, one entry per CDR3 protein. The sample records around 900,000 distinct CDR3 sequences, around 30% being singletons. Concerning this clonotype itself: Its antigen is not identified.

The rearrangement joins TRBV29-1 to TRBJ2-3; D unclear. Sequencing input: blood. This receptor was obtained from a woman aged 80 or older in good health. The CDR3 is CSVGLAQTSTDTQYF. The CDR3 coding sequence is TGCAGCGTTGGGCTTGCACAGACTAGCACAGATACGCAGTATTTT.